Given below is one T cell receptor beta chain in context. Method: immunoSEQ multiplex PCR; TCRdb's copy keeps in-frame clones and lacks some. The sample lists 250,000 or so clones, around 89% occurring once. The V gene lost 7 bases and the J gene lost 3 bases, with 16 bases spanning the gap. Germline V CDR1 and CDR2: SNHLY, FYNNEI. CDR3 length: 15 residues. This record belongs to a study of blood T cell repertoires in COVID-19. Turning to the study itself: Both acute and convalescent COVID-19 samples were obtained from the United States, Italy and Spain. Sources were T cells, B-cell-depleted T cells, or PBMCs; the material itself was cDNA or gDNA.

Self-reported history from a screening survey and questionnaire set each donor's cohort. The sequence was obtained from a man over 45 who had been exposed to COVID-19. Material for sequencing was PBMCs or T cells enriched from blood (not recorded which). The rearrangement uses TRBV2 and TRBJ2-1, with D perhaps TRBD1 (8 bases). The CDR3 DNA reads as TGTGCCAGCACGGGGGGACAGGCAAACTACAATGAGCAGTTCTTC. Translating it yields CASTGGQANYNEQFF.